The 15 T cell receptor beta chains below come from one sample, sequenced in a study of T-cell reconstitution after alpha-beta-depleted transplantation in children (dated by TCRdb to about 2016). Libraries came from PCR. Sequencing used an Illumina HiSeq 2500. TCR library preparation used molecular barcoding, with unique molecular identifiers applied to normalize quantification of the TCRbeta repertoire. Clones were called with MiXCR by TCRdb after fastp trimmed the public reads at Q25, and only in-frame beta chains were retained. Every distinct CDR3 protein forms one entry, paired with its most common genes and DNA. For this sample the table gives roughly 500,000 distinct CDR3 sequences, of which around an eighth were detected only once. In total, the top ten clones hold around 5.6% of the sample. Sequences were derived from PBMCs from the stem cell graft donor, sampled from the stem cell graft. Source of these receptors: a human donor who donated a stem cell graft to a child with combined immunodeficiency.

This clonotype has just a few counts. The CDR3, as DNA: TGTGCCATCAGTGAGTCTCGCCTAGCGGGGCAGTACGAGCAGTACTTC. This encodes CAISESRLAGQYEQYF. This sequence joins TRBV10-3 and TRBJ2-7, with TRBD2 matching 9 bases. CDR1 ENHRY and CDR2 SYGVKD come from the germline V gene. Losses at the gene ends were 0 bases for V and 4 bases for J; bases not matched to a gene: 7. The CDR3 runs 16 residues.

The chain uses TRBV5-1 and TRBJ2-3; perhaps TRBD2 as D (6 bases). The germline CDR1 and CDR2 sequences are SGHRS and YFSETQ. The CDR3 sequence is 19 residues long. V dropped 0 bases and J dropped 0 bases, with 20 bases sitting between them. The CDR3 sequence: CASSLDPITGTLSTDTQYF. The CDR3 region has the DNA TGCGCCAGCAGCTTGGACCCAATTACCGGGACTCTGAGCACAGATACGCAGTATTTT. The whole variable domain, remainder taken from reference TRBV5-1 and TRBJ2-3, is KAGVTQTPRYLIKTRGQQVTLSCSPISGHRSVSWYQQTPGQGLQFLFEYFSETQRNKGNFPGRFSGRQFSNSRSEMNVSTLELGDSALYLCASSLDPITGTLSTDTQYFGPGTRLTVL.

This clonotype was detected only a few times. The chain uses TRBV27 and TRBJ1-1; D unclear. V was trimmed by 0 bases and J by 0 bases, leaving 11 bases between them. The germline V gene encodes CDR1 MNHEY and CDR2 SMNVEV (reference sequence). The CDR3 runs 16 residues. The DNA of the CDR3 is TGTGCCAGCAGTTTATCTGGAGGCAGCCTGAACACTGAAGCTTTCTTT. Amino acid sequence: CASSLSGGSLNTEAFF.

The chain carries TRBV7-8 and TRBJ2-5; 10 bases map to TRBD2. Looked up from germline, CDR1 is SGHVS and CDR2 is FQNEAQ. The length of the CDR3 is 15 residues. V lost 1 base to trimming and J lost 3 bases; unmatched junction nucleotides: 2. This chain's CDR3 is CASSLGSGGEETQYF. The CDR3 bases are TGTGCCAGCAGCTTAGGCAGCGGGGGGGAAGAGACCCAGTACTTC.

This clonotype was counted between two and nine times. V gene TRBV5-1 combines with J gene TRBJ1-1; D perhaps matches TRBD1 (6 bases). V gave up 0 bases and J gave up 2 bases, with 14 bases separating them. The CDR3 totals 16 residues. Germline CDR1 SGHRS, CDR2 YFSETQ. The CDR3 nucleotides read TGCGCCAGCAGCTTGGAGGGACACGAAGTAAACACTGAAGCTTTCTTT. Its translation is CASSLEGHEVNTEAFF.

In DNA form, the CDR3 reads TGCAGTGCTAGAAGTGGGCCAGGGAACTCCTACGAGCAGTACTTC. Protein sequence: CSARSGPGNSYEQYF. The rearrangement uses TRBV20-1 and TRBJ2-7, with D perhaps TRBD1 (5 bases). In germline, CDR1 is DFQATT, CDR2 SNEGSKA (reference sequence). This CDR3 spans 15 amino acids. V was clipped by 2 bases and J by 0 bases, with 14 bases between them.

The chain combines TRBV12-5 with TRBJ1-2; D is undetermined. Germline CDR1 reads LGHNT; CDR2 reads FRNRAP. The CDR3 runs to 18 residues. The V gene lost 5 bases and the J gene lost 4 bases, with 26 bases spanning the gap. The CDR3 coding sequence is TGTGCTAGTGGTCCGTTCCGGGCCATCAATCCTCTAATCTATGGCTACACCTTC. This codes for CASGPFRAINPLIYGYTF.

This chain connects TRBV2 to TRBJ2-5; 11 nucleotides agree with TRBD2. V was clipped by 6 bases and J by 9 bases; unmatched bases: 12. The CDR3 has 15 amino acids. The germline CDR1 and CDR2 sequences are SNHLY and FYNNEI. The CDR3, as DNA: TGTGCCAGCAGGGCCGGGACTAGCGGCCTCGCGTCCCAGTACTTC. Its translation is CASRAGTSGLASQYF.

This clonotype was detected ten times or more. The CDR3 DNA is TGTGCCATCAGTGGGGAACACCCCAGTAGCGGAACCGAGCAGTACTTC. It yields the protein CAISGEHPSSGTEQYF. This chain connects TRBV10-3 to TRBJ2-7; D perhaps matches TRBD2 (6 bases). The CDR3 extends over 16 amino acids. Trimming removed 4 bases at V and 6 bases at J, with 22 bases between. CDR1 and CDR2 from the germline V gene are ENHRY and SYGVKD.

In regard to this clonotype: The final CDR3 position lacks the conserved phenylalanine or tryptophan, pointing to a likely read error. This rearrangement joins TRBV6-1 to TRBJ1-3; the match to TRBD1 covers 8 bases. This CDR3 spans 15 amino acids. Per germline, CDR1 MNHNS and CDR2 SASEGT. V was clipped by 6 bases and J by 2 bases; unmatched bases: 6. The CDR3: CASSVLDRAGNTIYY. CDR3 in DNA: TGTGCCAGCAGCGTCCTGGACAGGGCTGGAAACACCATATATTAT.

This clonotype has more than one count but fewer than ten. V is TRBV11-1 and J is TRBJ2-1; 8 bases are a match to TRBD2. V gave up 5 bases and J gave up 4 bases; unmatched junction bases: 10. From germline, CDR1 is SGHAT and CDR2 FQDESV (reference sequence). There are 16 residues in the CDR3. DNA for the CDR3: TGTGCCAGCAGCCTAAGCGGGAGAGCGTTTTACAATGAGCAGTTCTTC. Protein product: CASSLSGRAFYNEQFF. Combining the CDR3 with reference TRBV11-1 and TRBJ2-1 gives the whole variable domain EAEVAQSPRYKITEKSQAVAFWCDPISGHATLYWYRQILGQGPELLVQFQDESVVDDSQLPKDRFSAERLKGVDSTLKIQPAELGDSAMYLCASSLSGRAFYNEQFFGPGTRLTVL.

This clonotype appeared many times. The CDR3 DNA is TGTGCCAGCAGTTTTGTCCTCCCGAACACCGGGGAGCTGTTTTTT. This gives the protein CASSFVLPNTGELFF. The chain combines TRBV12-3 or TRBV12-4 with TRBJ2-2; no reliable D call. Trimming shortened V by 3 bases and J by 0 bases, and 8 bases separated the two germline ends. This CDR3 spans 15 amino acids.

J is TRBJ1-1 and V is TRBV21-1; TRBD1 is the table's D call and was not checked against the DNA. TRBV21-1 is termed a pseudogene. There are 17 residues in the CDR3. Here the CDR3 reads CASKRPTYRGLNDEAFF. The DNA of the CDR3 is TGTGCCAGCAAAAGACCCACTTACAGGGGGCTGAATGATGAAGCTTTCTTT.

The rearrangement uses TRBV20-1 and TRBJ2-3; no firm D call. Trimming pared 5 bases from V and 5 bases from J, leaving 11 bases between. The CDR3 loop spans 12 amino acids. Germline V gives CDR1 DFQATT, CDR2 SNEGSKA (reference sequence). As DNA, the CDR3 is TGCAGTGCTTTGATCGATGGAGATACGCAGTATTTT. This codes for CSALIDGDTQYF.

This clonotype was observed a few times. This rearrangement joins TRBV6-5 to TRBJ2-3; 8 nucleotides line up with TRBD2. Per germline, CDR1 MNHEY and CDR2 SVGAGI. Unmatched junction bases numbered 5, after V lost 1 base and J lost 2 bases. The CDR3 has 16 residues. The CDR3 DNA reads TGTGCCAGCAGTTACTTTGCGGGAGGATCCACAGATACGCAGTATTTT. Its protein product is CASSYFAGGSTDTQYF.